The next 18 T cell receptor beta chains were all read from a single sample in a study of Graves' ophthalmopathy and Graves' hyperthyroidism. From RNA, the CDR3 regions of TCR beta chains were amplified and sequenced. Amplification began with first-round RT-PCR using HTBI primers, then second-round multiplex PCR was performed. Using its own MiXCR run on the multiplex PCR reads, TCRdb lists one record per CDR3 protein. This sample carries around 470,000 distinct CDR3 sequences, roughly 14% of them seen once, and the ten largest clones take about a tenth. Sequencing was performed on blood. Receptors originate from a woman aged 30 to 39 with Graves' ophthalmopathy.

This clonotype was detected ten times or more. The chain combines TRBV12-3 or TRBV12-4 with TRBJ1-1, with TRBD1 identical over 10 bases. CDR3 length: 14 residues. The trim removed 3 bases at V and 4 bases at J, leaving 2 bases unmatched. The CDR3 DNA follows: TGTGCCAGCAGTTTGACAGGGGGCTTCACTGAAGCTTTCTTT. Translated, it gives CASSLTGGFTEAFF.

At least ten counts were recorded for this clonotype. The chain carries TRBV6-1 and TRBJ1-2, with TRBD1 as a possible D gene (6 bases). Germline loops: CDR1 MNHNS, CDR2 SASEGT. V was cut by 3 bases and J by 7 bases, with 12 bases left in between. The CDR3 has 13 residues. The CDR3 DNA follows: TGTGCCAGCAGTGATACAGGGACTCTTGGCTACACCTTC. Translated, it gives CASSDTGTLGYTF.

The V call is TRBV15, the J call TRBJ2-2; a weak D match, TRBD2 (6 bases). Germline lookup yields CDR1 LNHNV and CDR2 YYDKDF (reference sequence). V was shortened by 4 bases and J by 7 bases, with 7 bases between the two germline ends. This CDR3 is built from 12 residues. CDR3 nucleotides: TGTGCCACCAGCACGGGACTCGGGGAGCTGTTTTTT. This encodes CATSTGLGELFF.

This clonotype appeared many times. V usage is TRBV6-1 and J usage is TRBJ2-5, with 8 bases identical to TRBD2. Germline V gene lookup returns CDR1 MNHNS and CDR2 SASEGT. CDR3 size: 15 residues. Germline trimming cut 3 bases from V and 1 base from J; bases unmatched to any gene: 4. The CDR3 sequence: CASSEGTSGQETQYF. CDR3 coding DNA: TGTGCCAGCAGTGAGGGTACTAGCGGCCAAGAGACCCAGTACTTC.

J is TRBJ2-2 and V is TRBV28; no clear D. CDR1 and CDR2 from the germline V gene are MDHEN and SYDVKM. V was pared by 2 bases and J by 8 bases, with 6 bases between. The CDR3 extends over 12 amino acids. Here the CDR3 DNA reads TGTGCCAGCAGTTTAAATTGGGGGGAGCTGTTTTTT. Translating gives CASSLNWGELFF.

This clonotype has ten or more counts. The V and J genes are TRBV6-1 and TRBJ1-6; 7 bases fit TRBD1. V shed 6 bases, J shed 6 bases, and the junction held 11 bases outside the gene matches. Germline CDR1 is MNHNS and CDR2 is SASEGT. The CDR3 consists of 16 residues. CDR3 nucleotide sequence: TGTGCCAGCAGCCGGACAGGTCCAGGGACTAATTCACCCCTCCACTTT. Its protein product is CASSRTGPGTNSPLHF.

CDR3 in amino acids: CASSESSGGELFF. The DNA of the CDR3 is TGTGCCAGCAGTGAAAGTTCTGGCGGGGAGCTGTTTTTT. The V and J genes are TRBV25-1 and TRBJ2-2; D gene uncertain. This CDR3 has 13 residues. CDR1 is MGHDK, CDR2 SYGVNS, per germline. The V and J ends lost 2 bases and 7 bases respectively, with 8 bases between them.

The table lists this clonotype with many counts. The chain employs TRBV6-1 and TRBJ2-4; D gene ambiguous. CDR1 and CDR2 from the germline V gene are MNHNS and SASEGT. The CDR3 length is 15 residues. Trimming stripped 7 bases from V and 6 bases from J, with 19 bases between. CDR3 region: CASTIQGTERNIQYF. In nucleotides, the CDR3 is TGTGCCAGCACCATTCAAGGAACGGAAAGAAACATTCAGTACTTC.

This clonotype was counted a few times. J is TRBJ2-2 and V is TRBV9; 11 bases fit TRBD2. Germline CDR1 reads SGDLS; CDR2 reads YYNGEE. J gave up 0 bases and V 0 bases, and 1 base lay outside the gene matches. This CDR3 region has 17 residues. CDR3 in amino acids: CASSVASGGPNTGELFF. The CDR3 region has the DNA TGTGCCAGCAGCGTAGCTAGCGGGGGGCCGAACACCGGGGAGCTGTTTTTT.

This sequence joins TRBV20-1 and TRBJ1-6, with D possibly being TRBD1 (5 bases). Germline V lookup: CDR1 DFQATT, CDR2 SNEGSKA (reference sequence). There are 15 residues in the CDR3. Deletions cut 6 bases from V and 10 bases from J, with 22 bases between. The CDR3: CSAHLRSRVGSPLHF. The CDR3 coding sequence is TGCAGTGCACACCTCAGGAGCAGGGTCGGATCACCCCTCCACTTT.

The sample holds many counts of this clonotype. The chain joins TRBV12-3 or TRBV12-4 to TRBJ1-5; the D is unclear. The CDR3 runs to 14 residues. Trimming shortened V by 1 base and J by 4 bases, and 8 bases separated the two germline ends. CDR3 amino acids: CASSLGSGNQPQHF. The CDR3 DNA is TGTGCCAGCAGTTTAGGGTCAGGTAATCAGCCCCAGCATTTT.

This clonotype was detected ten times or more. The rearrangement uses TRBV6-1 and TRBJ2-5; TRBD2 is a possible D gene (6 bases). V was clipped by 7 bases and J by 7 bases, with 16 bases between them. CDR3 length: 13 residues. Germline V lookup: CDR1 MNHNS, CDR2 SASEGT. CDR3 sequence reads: CASTHGGYGTQYF. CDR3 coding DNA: TGTGCCAGCACTCACGGGGGTTACGGGACCCAGTACTTC.

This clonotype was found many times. The CDR3 DNA reads as TGTGCCAGCAGGCCCGGGGGTGAAACCGGGGAGCTGTTTTTT. It specifies CASRPGGETGELFF. The genes are TRBV6-2 or TRBV6-3 and TRBJ2-2; D perhaps matches TRBD2 (6 bases). The length of the CDR3 is 14 residues. CDR1 and CDR2 (germline): MNHEY, SVGEGT. Between the trimmed V and J ends, which lost 6 bases and 5 bases, there was a span of 13 bases.

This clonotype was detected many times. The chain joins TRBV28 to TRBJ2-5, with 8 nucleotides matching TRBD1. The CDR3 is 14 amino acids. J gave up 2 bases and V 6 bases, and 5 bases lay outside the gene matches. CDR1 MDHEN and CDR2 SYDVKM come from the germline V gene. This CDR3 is CASSPYRGQETQYF. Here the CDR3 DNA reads TGTGCCAGCAGCCCCTACAGGGGGCAAGAGACCCAGTACTTC. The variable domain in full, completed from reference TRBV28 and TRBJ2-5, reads DVKVTQSSRYLVKRTGEKVFLECVQDMDHENMFWYRQDPGLGLRLIYFSYDVKMKEKGDIPEGYSVSREKKERFSLILESASTNQTSMYLCASSPYRGQETQYFGPGTRLLVL.

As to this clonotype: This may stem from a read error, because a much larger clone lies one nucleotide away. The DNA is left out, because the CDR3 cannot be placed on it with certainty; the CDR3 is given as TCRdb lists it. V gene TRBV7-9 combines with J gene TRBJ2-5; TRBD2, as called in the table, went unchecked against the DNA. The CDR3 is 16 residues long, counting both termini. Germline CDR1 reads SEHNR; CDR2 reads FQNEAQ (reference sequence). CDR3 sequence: CASSPVASGNQETRYF.

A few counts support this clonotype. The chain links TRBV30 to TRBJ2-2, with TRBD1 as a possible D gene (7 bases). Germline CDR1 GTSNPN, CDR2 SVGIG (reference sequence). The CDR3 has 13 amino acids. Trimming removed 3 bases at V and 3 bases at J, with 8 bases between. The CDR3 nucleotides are TGTGCCTGGAGCAGGGGGGACACCGGGGAGCTGTTTTTT. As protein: CAWSRGDTGELFF.

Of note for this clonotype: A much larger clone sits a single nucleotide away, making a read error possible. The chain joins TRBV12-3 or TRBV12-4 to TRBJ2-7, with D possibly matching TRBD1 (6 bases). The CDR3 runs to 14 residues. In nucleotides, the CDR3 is TGTGTCAGCAGTTTCAGGGCAGGGGCCTACGAGCAGTACTTC. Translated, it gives CVSSFRAGAYEQYF.

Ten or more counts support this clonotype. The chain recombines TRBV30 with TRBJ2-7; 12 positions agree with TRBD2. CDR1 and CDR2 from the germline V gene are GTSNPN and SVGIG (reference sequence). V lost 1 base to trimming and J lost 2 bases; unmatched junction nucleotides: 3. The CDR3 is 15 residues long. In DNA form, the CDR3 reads TGTGCCTGGAGTGAAGGACTAGCGGGAACCTACGAGCAGTACTTC. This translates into CAWSEGLAGTYEQYF.